A single sample is the source of the 15 T cell receptor beta chains below, sequenced in a study of T cell clonotyping in hematopoietic cell transplantation. TCRdb's table, derived via immunoSEQ multiplex PCR, lists solely in-frame clones and lacks some. The sample gives about 15,000 clones, about 60% of which show up once; around a tenth is in the top ten. Sequenced sample: PBMCs. These receptors all come from a human donor who either received an allogeneic hematopoietic cell transplant for a myeloid malignancy or was a related donor (not recorded which). Some clones in this sample may be carry-over from other donors' samples.

V and J are TRBV7-8 and TRBJ2-7; 7 nucleotides align to TRBD2. The trim removed 0 bases at V and 5 bases at J, leaving 4 bases unmatched. Per germline, CDR1 SGHVS and CDR2 FQNEAQ. CDR3 length: 14 residues. DNA for the CDR3: TGTGCCAGCAGCTTAGCGGGAGGGTCGGACGAGCAGTACTTC. Translated, it gives CASSLAGGSDEQYF.

This clone has only a few counts. This chain connects TRBV5-1 to TRBJ2-7, with D perhaps TRBD1 (5 bases). Trimming removed 1 base from V and 3 bases from J, with 8 bases in between. Per the germline V gene, CDR1 is SGHRS and CDR2 is YFSETQ. The CDR3 sequence is 13 residues long. CDR3 protein: CASSLLDSYEQYF. The CDR3 region has the DNA TGCGCCAGCAGCTTGCTCGACAGCTACGAGCAGTACTTC.

The chain carries TRBV19 and TRBJ2-5; D remains unclear. Trimming removed 5 bases from V and 5 bases from J, with 15 bases in between. Germline values: CDR1 LNHDA, CDR2 SQIVND (reference sequence). The CDR3 is made up of 14 amino acids. The CDR3 nucleotides read TGTGCCAGTAGTCCCCCCGGCCCAGCGGAGACCCAGTACTTC. It translates to CASSPPGPAETQYF.

The rearrangement links TRBV30 to TRBJ2-3; D remains unclear. Germline V gives CDR1 GTSNPN, CDR2 SVGIG (reference sequence). Trimming cost V 5 bases and J 6 bases, with 9 bases left between them. The CDR3 sequence is 11 residues long. The CDR3 region has the DNA TGTGCCTGGTCCAATCGGGATACGCAGTATTTT. Translated: CAWSNRDTQYF.

The V call is TRBV7-2, the J call TRBJ1-6; tentatively, D is TRBD1 (5 bases). The CDR3 runs 15 residues. Trimming pared 1 base from V and 7 bases from J, leaving 11 bases between. The V gene's germline CDR1 is SGHTA and CDR2 FQGNSA. The CDR3 nucleotides read TGTGCCAGCAGCTTAGTTTCGGGGCCAAATTCACCCCTCCACTTT. This translates into CASSLVSGPNSPLHF.

This clone was seen only a few times. The chain combines TRBV7-2 with TRBJ2-7; D might be TRBD1 (7 bases). This CDR3 contains 14 residues. Deletions cut 1 base from V and 5 bases from J, with 12 bases between. CDR1 and CDR2 (germline): SGHTA, FQGNSA. CDR3 bases: TGTGCCAGCAGCTTAGTGGCAGGGGGGAACGAGCAGTACTTC. Its protein product is CASSLVAGGNEQYF. Complete variable domain (other parts from reference TRBV7-2 and TRBJ2-7): GAGVSQSPSNKVTEKGKDVELRCDPISGHTALYWYRQSLGQGLEFLIYFQGNSAPDKSGLPSDRFSAERTGGSVSTLTIQRTQQEDSAVYLCASSLVAGGNEQYFGPGTRLTVT.

The J gene is TRBJ1-4, the V gene TRBV29-1; D not resolved. With 6 bases removed from V and 0 bases from J, the gap between germline ends came to 8 bases. The CDR3 totals 13 residues. Looked up from germline, CDR1 is SQVTM and CDR2 is ANQGSEA. Here the CDR3 reads CSVSVATNEKLFF. In DNA, the CDR3 is TGCAGCGTCTCCGTTGCAACTAATGAAAAACTGTTTTTT.

V and J are TRBV30 and TRBJ2-7; D is ambiguous. Germline V gives CDR1 GTSNPN, CDR2 SVGIG (reference sequence). The CDR3 contains 13 residues. V was pared by 2 bases and J by 3 bases, with 11 bases between. CDR3 residues: CAWSSVGSYEQYF. The CDR3 coding sequence is TGTGCCTGGAGTTCGGTGGGAAGCTACGAGCAGTACTTC.

The chain couples TRBV27 to TRBJ1-2; no clear D gene. V shed 3 bases and J shed 8 bases, with 16 bases lying between them. This CDR3 is built from 14 residues. Germline assignment: CDR1 MNHEY and CDR2 SMNVEV (reference sequence). CDR3 residues: CASSFTSVVGGYTF. The CDR3 nucleotides are TGTGCCAGCAGTTTCACGTCGGTTGTCGGGGGCTACACCTTC.

The chain has TRBV11-2 and TRBJ2-4; D might be TRBD1 (5 bases). The V gene lost 1 base and the J gene lost 6 bases, with 13 bases spanning the gap. In germline, CDR1 is SGHAT, CDR2 FQNNGV. The CDR3 consists of 15 residues. This CDR3 is CASSLGGGRLNIQYF. CDR3 bases: TGTGCCAGCAGCTTAGGGGGCGGCAGATTAAACATTCAGTACTTC. The variable domain in full, completed from reference TRBV11-2 and TRBJ2-4, reads EAGVAQSPRYKIIEKRQSVAFWCNPISGHATLYWYQQILGQGPKLLIQFQNNGVVDDSQLPKDRFSAERLKGVDSTLKIQPAKLEDSAVYLCASSLGGGRLNIQYFGAGTRLSVL.

This chain links TRBV30 with TRBJ1-3, with 8 bases aligning to TRBD1. CDR3 length: 15 amino acids. V trimming: 1 base; J trimming: 5 bases; junction bases outside the gene matches: 7. Germline V gene lookup returns CDR1 GTSNPN and CDR2 SVGIG (reference sequence). The CDR3 DNA follows: TGTGCCTGGAGTGAGGACAGGGAAGCTCGAAACACCATATATTTT. The encoded protein is CAWSEDREARNTIYF.

This clone was seen more than once but under ten times. The chain couples TRBV10-1 to TRBJ2-1; 8 bases map to TRBD2. The ends lost 0 bases at V and 10 bases at J; junction bases unmatched: 5. The CDR3 runs 14 residues. Per the germline V gene, CDR1 is WNHNN and CDR2 is SYGVQD (reference sequence). The CDR3 DNA sequence: TGCGCCAGCAGTGAGTCGAGGACTAGCATAGAGCAGTTCTTC. Translation gives CASSESRTSIEQFF.

The chain carries TRBV2 and TRBJ2-3; D remains unclear. V lost 7 bases to trimming and J lost 6 bases, with 8 bases between them. Germline lookup yields CDR1 SNHLY and CDR2 FYNNEI. This CDR3 region has 11 residues. The CDR3 protein is CASILDDTQYF. In DNA, the CDR3 is TGTGCCAGCATCCTTGATGATACGCAGTATTTT. The full variable domain, completed using reference TRBV2 and TRBJ2-3, is EPEVTQTPSHQVTQMGQEVILRCVPISNHLYFYWYRQILGQKVEFLVSFYNNEISEKSEIFDDQFSVERPDGSNFTLKIRSTKLEDSAMYFCASILDDTQYFGPGTRLTVL.

The count of this clone is one. The chain employs TRBV5-1 and TRBJ2-7; weak D call: TRBD2 (6 bases). The CDR3 contains 14 residues. Germline V CDR1 and CDR2: SGHRS, YFSETQ. V was clipped by 4 bases and J by 3 bases, with 14 bases between them. CDR3 residues: CASSPPGLGYEQYF. The CDR3 nucleotides are TGCGCCAGCAGCCCCCCGGGACTCGGCTACGAGCAGTACTTC.

This clone was detected a few times. This chain links TRBV30 with TRBJ1-2; possibly TRBD1 for D (6 bases). The CDR3 spans 11 residues. In germline, CDR1 is GTSNPN, CDR2 SVGIG (reference sequence). Trimming shortened V by 5 bases and J by 6 bases, and 10 bases separated the two germline ends. The CDR3 region is CAWHRVNGYTF. The CDR3 DNA reads TGTGCCTGGCACAGGGTTAATGGCTACACCTTC.